This TCR beta chain comes out of a study of cytomegalovirus exposure and HLA in healthy donors. The PCR employed 60 Vbeta primers together with 13 Jbeta primers. Profiled with immunoSEQ multiplex PCR; TCRdb holds only in-frame clones, not every one. In the table there are approximately 200,000 clones, roughly three quarters of which are singletons. The CDR3 runs to 14 residues. V was trimmed by 1 base and J by 1 base, leaving 8 bases between them. The germline V gene encodes CDR1 SGHNT and CDR2 YYREEE (reference sequence). Sequenced: PBMCs. The chain joins TRBV5-4 to TRBJ1-1, with D hard to call. The TCR sequence derives from a woman between 18 and 29 years old in good health and CMV-seronegative. The CDR3 sequence is CASSLLSPNTEAFF. The CDR3 DNA follows: TGTGCCAGCAGCTTGTTGAGCCCGAACACTGAAGCTTTCTTT.